This T cell receptor (beta chain) comes out of a study of early T cells in non-severe SARS-CoV-2 infection. About the study: Bulk RNA from unsorted whole blood was sequenced; chains were unpaired. Findings of the study overall: The study's VDJdb matching favored anti-spike CD8 responses and missed private and CD4 specificities.

Tagging with unique molecular identifiers was applied to individual cDNA molecules. Each CDR3 protein is one row after TCRdb ran MiXCR on the 5' RACE reads. The sample contains around 27,000 distinct CDR3 sequences, around 6.6% of which appear only once. This clonotype has a count of ten or more. The target antigen is unknown. Trimming cost V 2 bases and J 1 base, with 8 bases left between them. The CDR3 is 14 residues long. In germline, CDR1 is SEHNR, CDR2 FQNEAQ (reference sequence). This receptor was obtained from an adult who was a healthcare worker with PCR-confirmed SARS-CoV-2 infection or an uninfected control (not recorded which). This rearrangement joins TRBV7-9 to TRBJ1-2, with no clear D. The specimen was whole blood. CDR3 DNA: TGTGCCAGCAGCTTATCTCAGAATAACTATGGCTACACCTTC. It translates to CASSLSQNNYGYTF.